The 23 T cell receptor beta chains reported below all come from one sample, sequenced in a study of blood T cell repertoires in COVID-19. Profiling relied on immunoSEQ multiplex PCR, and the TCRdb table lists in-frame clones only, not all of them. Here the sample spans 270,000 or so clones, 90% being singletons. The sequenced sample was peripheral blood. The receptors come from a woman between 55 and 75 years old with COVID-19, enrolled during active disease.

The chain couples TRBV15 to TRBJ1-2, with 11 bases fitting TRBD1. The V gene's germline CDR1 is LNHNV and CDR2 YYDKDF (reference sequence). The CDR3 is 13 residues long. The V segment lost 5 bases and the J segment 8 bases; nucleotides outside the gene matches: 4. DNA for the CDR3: TGTGCCACCAGCCCCGGGACAGGGGGAGGCTACACCTTC. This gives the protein CATSPGTGGGYTF. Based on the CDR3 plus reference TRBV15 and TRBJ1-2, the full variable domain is DAMVIQNPRYQVTQFGKPVTLSCSQTLNHNVMYWYQQKSSQAPKLLFHYYDKDFNNEADTPDNFQSRRPNTSFCFLDIRSPGLGDTAMYLCATSPGTGGGYTFGSGTRLTVV.

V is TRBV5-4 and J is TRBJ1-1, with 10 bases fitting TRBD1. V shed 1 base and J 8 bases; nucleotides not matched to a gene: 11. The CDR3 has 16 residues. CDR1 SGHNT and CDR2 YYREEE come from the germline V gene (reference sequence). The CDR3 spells CASSLSPPGQGTEAFF. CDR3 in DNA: TGTGCCAGCAGCTTGTCCCCTCCGGGACAGGGGACCGAAGCTTTCTTT.

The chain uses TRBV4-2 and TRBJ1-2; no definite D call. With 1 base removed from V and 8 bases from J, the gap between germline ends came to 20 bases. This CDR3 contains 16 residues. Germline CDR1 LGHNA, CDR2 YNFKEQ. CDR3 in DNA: TGTGCCAGCAGCCAAGTCGAGGTAGGAGGGTTGAGCGGCTACACCTTC. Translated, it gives CASSQVEVGGLSGYTF.

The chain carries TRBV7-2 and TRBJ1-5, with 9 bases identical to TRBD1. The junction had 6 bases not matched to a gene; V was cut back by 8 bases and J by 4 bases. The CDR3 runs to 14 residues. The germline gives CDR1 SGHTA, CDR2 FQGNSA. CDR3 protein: CASSWDRDNQPQHF. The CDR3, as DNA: TGTGCCAGCTCTTGGGACAGGGATAATCAGCCCCAGCATTTT.

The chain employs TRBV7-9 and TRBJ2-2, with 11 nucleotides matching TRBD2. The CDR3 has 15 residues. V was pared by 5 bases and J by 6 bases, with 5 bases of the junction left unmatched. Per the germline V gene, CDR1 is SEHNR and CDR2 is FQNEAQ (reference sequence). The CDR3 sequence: CASSLLAGGSGELFF. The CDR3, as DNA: TGTGCCAGCAGCCTCCTAGCGGGGGGTTCCGGGGAGCTGTTTTTT.

CDR3 sequence: CASSIARQGLSTDTQYF. The CDR3 DNA reads TGTGCCAGTAGTATAGCCCGACAGGGCTTAAGCACAGATACGCAGTATTTT. The V and J genes are TRBV19 and TRBJ2-3; TRBD1 matches 7 bases. The J segment lost 0 bases and the V segment lost 1 base, leaving 7 bases of the junction unmatched. Germline V CDR1 and CDR2: LNHDA, SQIVND (reference sequence). The CDR3 totals 17 residues. The complete variable domain, with remaining parts taken from reference TRBV19 and TRBJ2-3, reads DGGITQSPKYLFRKEGQNVTLSCEQNLNHDAMYWYRQDPGQGLRLIYYSQIVNDFQKGDIAEGYSVSREKKESFPLTVTSAQKNPTAFYLCASSIARQGLSTDTQYFGPGTRLTVL.

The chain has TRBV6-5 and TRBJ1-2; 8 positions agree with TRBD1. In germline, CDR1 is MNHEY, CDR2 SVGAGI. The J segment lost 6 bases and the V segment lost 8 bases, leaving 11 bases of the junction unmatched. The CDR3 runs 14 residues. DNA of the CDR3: TGTGCCAGCCTAGGACAGGGCGGTGTCAATGGCTACACCTTC. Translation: CASLGQGGVNGYTF.

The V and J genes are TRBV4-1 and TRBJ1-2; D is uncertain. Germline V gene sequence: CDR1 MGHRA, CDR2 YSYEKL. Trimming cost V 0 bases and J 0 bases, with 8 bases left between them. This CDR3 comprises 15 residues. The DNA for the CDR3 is TGCGCCAGCAGCCAAGATTTGACACCTAACTATGGCTACACCTTC. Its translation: CASSQDLTPNYGYTF.

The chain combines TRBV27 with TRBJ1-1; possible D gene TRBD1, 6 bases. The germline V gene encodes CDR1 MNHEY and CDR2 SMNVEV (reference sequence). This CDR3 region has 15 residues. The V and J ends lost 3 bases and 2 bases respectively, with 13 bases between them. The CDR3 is CASSLGGTTNTEAFF. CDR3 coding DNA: TGTGCCAGCAGTTTGGGGGGGACAACTAACACTGAAGCTTTCTTT.

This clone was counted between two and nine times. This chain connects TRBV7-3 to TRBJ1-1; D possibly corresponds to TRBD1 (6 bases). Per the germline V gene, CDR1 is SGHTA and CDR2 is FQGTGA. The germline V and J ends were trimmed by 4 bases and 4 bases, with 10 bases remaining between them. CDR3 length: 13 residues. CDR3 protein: CASSWQGITEAFF. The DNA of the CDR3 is TGTGCCAGCAGCTGGCAGGGGATCACTGAAGCTTTCTTT.

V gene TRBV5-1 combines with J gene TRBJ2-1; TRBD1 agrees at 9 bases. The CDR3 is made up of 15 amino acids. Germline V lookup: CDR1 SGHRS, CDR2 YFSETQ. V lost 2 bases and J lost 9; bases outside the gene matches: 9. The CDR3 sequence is CASSFRQGVLGEQFF. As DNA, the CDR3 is TGCGCCAGCAGCTTTAGACAGGGGGTATTGGGTGAGCAGTTCTTC.

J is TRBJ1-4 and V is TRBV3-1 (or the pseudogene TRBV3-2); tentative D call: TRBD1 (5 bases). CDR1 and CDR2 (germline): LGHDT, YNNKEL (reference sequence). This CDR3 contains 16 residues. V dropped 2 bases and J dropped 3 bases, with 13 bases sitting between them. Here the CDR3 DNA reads TGTGCCAGCAGCCAAAATTCAGGGATACCTAATGAAAAACTGTTTTTT. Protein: CASSQNSGIPNEKLFF.

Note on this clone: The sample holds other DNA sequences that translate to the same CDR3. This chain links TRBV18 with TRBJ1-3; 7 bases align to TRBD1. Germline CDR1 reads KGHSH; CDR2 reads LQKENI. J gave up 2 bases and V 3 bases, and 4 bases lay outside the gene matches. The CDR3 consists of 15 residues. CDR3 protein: CASSPGDRAGNTIYF. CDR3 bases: TGTGCCAGCTCACCTGGGGACAGAGCTGGAAACACCATATATTTT.

Written as DNA, the CDR3 is TGTGCCAGCGGACCGACAGCGAACACTGAAGCTTTCTTT. It specifies CASGPTANTEAFF. This sequence joins TRBV6-5 and TRBJ1-1, with D perhaps TRBD1 (5 bases). Germline V lookup: CDR1 MNHEY, CDR2 SVGAGI. CDR3 length equals 13 residues. Trimming cost V 8 bases and J 1 base, with 11 bases left between them.

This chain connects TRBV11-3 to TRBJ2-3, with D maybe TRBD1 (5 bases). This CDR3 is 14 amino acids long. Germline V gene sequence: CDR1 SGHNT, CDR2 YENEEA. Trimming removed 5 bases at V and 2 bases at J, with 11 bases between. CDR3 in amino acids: CASSRGHNTDTQYF. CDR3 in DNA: TGTGCCAGCAGCCGAGGACATAACACAGATACGCAGTATTTT.

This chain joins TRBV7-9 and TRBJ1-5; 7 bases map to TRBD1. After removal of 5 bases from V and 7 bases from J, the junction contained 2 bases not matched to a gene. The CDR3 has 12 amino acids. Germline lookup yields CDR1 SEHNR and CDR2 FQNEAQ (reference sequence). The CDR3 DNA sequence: TGTGCCAGCAGCCAGACAGGGCAGCCCCAGCATTTT. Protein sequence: CASSQTGQPQHF. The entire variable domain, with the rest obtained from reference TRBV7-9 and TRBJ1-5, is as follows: DTGVSQNPRHKITKRGQNVTFRCDPISEHNRLYWYRQTLGQGPEFLTYFQNEAQLEKSRLLSDRFSAERPKGSFSTLEIQRTEQGDSAMYLCASSQTGQPQHFGDGTRLSIL.

The DNA of the CDR3 is TGTGCCAGCAGACTGGGACAGGGGAACACCGGGGAGCTGTTTTTT. Translating gives CASRLGQGNTGELFF. J is TRBJ2-2 and V is TRBV5-4; TRBD1 agrees at 9 bases. V shed 5 bases and J 1 base; nucleotides not matched to a gene: 3. There are 15 residues in the CDR3. Germline V CDR1 and CDR2: SGHNT, YYREEE (reference sequence).

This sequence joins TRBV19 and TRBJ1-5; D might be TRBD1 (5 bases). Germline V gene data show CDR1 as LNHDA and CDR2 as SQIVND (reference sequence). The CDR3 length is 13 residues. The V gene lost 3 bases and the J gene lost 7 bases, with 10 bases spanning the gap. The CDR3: CASSIGGGQPQHF. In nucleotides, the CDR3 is TGTGCCAGTAGTATCGGGGGAGGACAGCCCCAGCATTTT.

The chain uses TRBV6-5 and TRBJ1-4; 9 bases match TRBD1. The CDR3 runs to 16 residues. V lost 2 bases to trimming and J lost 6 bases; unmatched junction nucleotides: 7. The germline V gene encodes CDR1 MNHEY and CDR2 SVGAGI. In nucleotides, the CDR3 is TGTGCCAGCAGTTACCTCCCGGGACAGGGTTATGAAAAACTGTTTTTT. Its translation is CASSYLPGQGYEKLFF.

The CDR3, as DNA: TGTGCCAGCAGACCTAACAGGGGCACAGATACGCAGTATTTT. This sequence encodes CASRPNRGTDTQYF. The chain joins TRBV7-2 to TRBJ2-3; D is possibly TRBD1 (6 bases). The V and J ends lost 6 bases and 1 base respectively, with 11 bases between them. The CDR3 totals 14 residues. CDR1 is SGHTA, CDR2 FQGNSA, per germline.

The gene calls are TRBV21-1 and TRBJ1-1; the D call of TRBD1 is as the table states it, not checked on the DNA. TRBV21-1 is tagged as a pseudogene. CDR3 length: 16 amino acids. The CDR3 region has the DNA TGTGCCAGCAGCAAACCCCAGGGGGAGTATCGGACTGAAGCTTTCTTT. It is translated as CASSKPQGEYRTEAFF.

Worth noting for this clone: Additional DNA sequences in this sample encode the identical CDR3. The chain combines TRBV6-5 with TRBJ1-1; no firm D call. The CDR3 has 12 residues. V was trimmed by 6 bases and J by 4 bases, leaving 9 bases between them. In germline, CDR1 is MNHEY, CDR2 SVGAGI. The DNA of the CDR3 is TGTGCCAGCAGCCGACGGGGCACTGAAGCTTTCTTT. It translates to CASSRRGTEAFF.

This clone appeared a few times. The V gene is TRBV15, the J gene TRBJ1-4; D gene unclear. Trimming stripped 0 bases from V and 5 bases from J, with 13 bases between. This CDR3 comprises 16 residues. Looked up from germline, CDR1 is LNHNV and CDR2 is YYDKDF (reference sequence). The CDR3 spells CATSRDTRRLNEKLFF. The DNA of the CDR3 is TGTGCCACCAGCAGAGATACGCGCAGGCTGAATGAAAAACTGTTTTTT.